Presented here are 13 T cell receptor beta chains from one specimen sequenced in a study of early stage breast cancer tumors. Produced via immunoSEQ multiplex PCR; TCRdb's table is partial and in-frame only. The sample comprises tens of thousands of clones, approximately 78% of which are singletons, and about 7.8% rests with the top ten. Sequenced: blood. These receptor sequences come from a person aged 45 to 59 with breast cancer.

There are a few counts of this clone. The chain links TRBV4-3 to TRBJ1-6; 9 bases map to TRBD1. Looked up from germline, CDR1 is LGHNA and CDR2 is YSLEER. J was trimmed by 7 bases and V by 3 bases; bases with no gene match: 4. The CDR3 consists of 15 residues. CDR3 loop: CASSQSGTGNSPLHF. CDR3 sequence (DNA): TGCGCCAGCAGCCAGTCCGGGACAGGGAATTCACCCCTCCACTTT.

A single count supports this clone. The chain combines TRBV10-3 with TRBJ1-1, with D hard to call. The V end lost 0 bases, the J end lost 1 base, and 3 bases lay between the germline ends. The germline V gene has CDR1 ENHRY and CDR2 SYGVKD. This CDR3 comprises 13 residues. The CDR3 DNA is TGTGCCATCAGTGAGTCTAGGAACACTGAAGCTTTCTTT. It encodes CAISESRNTEAFF.

CDR3 nucleotide sequence: TGTGCCAGTAGTACTGAGACAGAATGGTTTCAGTACTTC. Its protein product is CASSTETEWFQYF. This rearrangement joins TRBV19 to TRBJ2-4, with D tentatively TRBD1 (5 bases). From germline, CDR1 is LNHDA and CDR2 SQIVND (reference sequence). The length of the CDR3 is 13 residues. Trimming stripped 4 bases from V and 11 bases from J, with 15 bases between.

The chain couples TRBV7-2 to TRBJ2-6; D may be TRBD1 (6 bases). Germline lookup yields CDR1 SGHTA and CDR2 FQGNSA. The CDR3 is made up of 15 amino acids. The V and J ends lost 5 bases and 2 bases respectively, with 10 bases between them. The CDR3 spells CASSPRQAGANVLTF. The CDR3 DNA follows: TGTGCCAGCAGCCCACGACAGGCTGGGGCCAACGTCCTGACTTTC.

The chain combines TRBV7-9 with TRBJ2-5, with D uncertain. The assigned J gene may be wrong: the sequence end matches TRBJ2-7 better. The germline gives CDR1 SEHNR, CDR2 FQNEAQ (reference sequence). The CDR3 runs 12 residues. The CDR3 region has the DNA TGTGCCAGCAGCTTACTAGATGACGAGCAGTACTTC. This encodes CASSLLDDEQYF.

The J gene is TRBJ2-7, the V gene TRBV7-2; 10 nucleotides agree with TRBD2. This CDR3 contains 15 residues. V dropped 2 bases and J dropped 4; count of bases not matched to a gene: 5. Germline values: CDR1 SGHTA, CDR2 FQGNSA. The CDR3 DNA reads TGTGCCAGCAGCTTAAACCTAGCGGGAGAGTACGAGCAGTACTTC. Protein: CASSLNLAGEYEQYF.

This rearrangement joins TRBV5-4 to TRBJ1-1; 9 bases agree with TRBD1. Germline CDR1 is SGHNT and CDR2 is YYREEE (reference sequence). The junction had 3 bases not matched to a gene; V was cut back by 2 bases and J by 7 bases. The CDR3 is 13 amino acids. Here the CDR3 DNA reads TGTGCCAGCAGCTTTACAGGGGGCTTTGAAGCTTTCTTT. Amino acids: CASSFTGGFEAFF.

This chain connects TRBV6-5 to TRBJ1-2; 7 bases are a match to TRBD1. The CDR3 covers 15 residues. The J segment lost 8 bases and the V segment lost 4 bases, leaving 13 bases of the junction unmatched. The germline CDR1 and CDR2 sequences are MNHEY and SVGAGI. Here the CDR3 reads CASSFHQGDPEGYTF. CDR3 nucleotide sequence: TGTGCCAGCAGTTTCCACCAGGGGGACCCCGAAGGCTACACCTTC.

V is TRBV21-1 and J is TRBJ2-5; the DNA was not compared with TRBD2, the D call given in the table. TRBV21-1 is shown as a pseudogene. The CDR3 has 15 residues. The CDR3 region has the DNA TGTGCCAGCAGCAAGGCAGCGGGGCAAGCCGAGACCCAGTACTTC. This gives the protein CASSKAAGQAETQYF.

The chain couples TRBV7-2 to TRBJ2-5, with D tentatively TRBD1 (6 bases). Germline CDR1 SGHTA, CDR2 FQGNSA. Trimming cost V 7 bases and J 5 bases, with 20 bases left between them. This CDR3 comprises 15 residues. CDR3 bases: TGTGCCAGCACCCGGACAGAGGCACCGTCGGAGACCCAGTACTTC. Translating gives CASTRTEAPSETQYF.

This chain links TRBV19 with TRBJ2-1, with 7 bases fitting TRBD1. CDR3 length equals 14 residues. The V gene end was trimmed by 6 bases and the J gene end by 1 base; junction bases not matched to a gene: 3. Germline CDR1 is LNHDA and CDR2 is SQIVND (reference sequence). The CDR3 protein is CASSRQGSYNEQFF. CDR3 in DNA: TGTGCCAGTAGCCGACAGGGATCCTACAATGAGCAGTTCTTC.

This chain joins TRBV7-2 and TRBJ1-1; 7 nucleotides agree with TRBD1. Germline V CDR1 and CDR2: SGHTA, FQGNSA. The CDR3 loop spans 16 amino acids. Losses at the gene ends were 5 bases for V and 2 bases for J; bases not matched to a gene: 11. The CDR3 region has the DNA TGTGCCAGCAGCCCGCAGGGACAGCTTGTTAACACTGAAGCTTTCTTT. This encodes CASSPQGQLVNTEAFF. Complete variable domain (other parts from reference TRBV7-2 and TRBJ1-1): GAGVSQSPSNKVTEKGKDVELRCDPISGHTALYWYRQSLGQGLEFLIYFQGNSAPDKSGLPSDRFSAERTGGSVSTLTIQRTQQEDSAVYLCASSPQGQLVNTEAFFGQGTRLTVV.

This clone was recorded once. V gene TRBV7-3 combines with J gene TRBJ2-3; TRBD2 agrees at 13 bases. The V gene's germline CDR1 is SGHTA and CDR2 FQGTGA. The CDR3 consists of 19 residues. J was trimmed by 0 bases and V by 0 bases; bases with no gene match: 6. The CDR3 bases are TGTGCCAGCAGCTTAACTGGGACTAGCGGGGTCTCTAGCACAGATACGCAGTATTTT. Protein product: CASSLTGTSGVSSTDTQYF.